Sequencing of this TCR beta chain was carried out in a study of cytomegalovirus exposure and HLA in healthy donors. Researchers ran the PCR with 60 Vbeta and 13 Jbeta primers. As originally analysed: In a later analysis, around 11 million of 75 million to 90 million unique beta chains occurred in at least two donors. The table came from immunoSEQ multiplex PCR; TCRdb's copy has only in-frame clones and leaves some out. The DNA gave D and trimming, while V, J and clone size come from that table. Of 90,000 to 150,000 clones listed, approximately 79% are singletons. V was cut by 5 bases and J by 0 bases, with 14 bases left in between. From germline, CDR1 is MNHEY and CDR2 SMNVEV (reference sequence). This CDR3 region has 15 residues. This clone was detected only a few times. Its target is unknown. Donors showed nominal health when sampled, although they likely had unrecorded immune exposures. General study results and limits: In a later analysis, donors in an Asian-associated ancestry cluster reportedly had fewer N-insertions in productive TCRs than the cohort mean. In a later analysis, common viral pathogens appeared linked to several of the most significant clusters.

The chain links TRBV27 to TRBJ2-7; no clear D gene. The sequencing input was PBMCs. The receptor comes from a man aged 45-60 years in good health and CMV-seropositive. The CDR3 sequence is CASSKTATISYEQYF. Written as DNA, the CDR3 is TGTGCCAGCAGTAAAACAGCCACGATCTCCTACGAGCAGTACTTC.